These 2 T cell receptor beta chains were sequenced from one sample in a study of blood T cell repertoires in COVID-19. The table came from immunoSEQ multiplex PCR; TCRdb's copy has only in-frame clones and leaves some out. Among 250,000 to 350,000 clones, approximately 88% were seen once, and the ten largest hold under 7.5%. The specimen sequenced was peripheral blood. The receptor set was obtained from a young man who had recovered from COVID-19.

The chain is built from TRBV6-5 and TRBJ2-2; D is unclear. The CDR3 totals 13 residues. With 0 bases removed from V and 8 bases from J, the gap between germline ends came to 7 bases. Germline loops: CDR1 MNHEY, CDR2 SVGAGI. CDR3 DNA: TGTGCCAGCAGTTACTCGGGCCCGGGGGAGCTGTTTTTT. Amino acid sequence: CASSYSGPGELFF.

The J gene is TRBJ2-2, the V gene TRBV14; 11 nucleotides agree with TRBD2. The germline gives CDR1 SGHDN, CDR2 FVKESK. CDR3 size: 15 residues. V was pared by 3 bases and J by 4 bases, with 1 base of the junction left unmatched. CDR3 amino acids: CASSQTSGATGELFF. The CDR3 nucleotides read TGTGCCAGCAGCCAGACTAGCGGGGCCACCGGGGAGCTGTTTTTT. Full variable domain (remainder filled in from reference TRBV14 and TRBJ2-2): EAGVTQFPSHSVIEKGQTVTLRCDPISGHDNLYWYRRVMGKEIKFLLHFVKESKQDESGMPNNRFLAERTGGTYSTLKVQPAELEDSGVYFCASSQTSGATGELFFGEGSRLTVL.